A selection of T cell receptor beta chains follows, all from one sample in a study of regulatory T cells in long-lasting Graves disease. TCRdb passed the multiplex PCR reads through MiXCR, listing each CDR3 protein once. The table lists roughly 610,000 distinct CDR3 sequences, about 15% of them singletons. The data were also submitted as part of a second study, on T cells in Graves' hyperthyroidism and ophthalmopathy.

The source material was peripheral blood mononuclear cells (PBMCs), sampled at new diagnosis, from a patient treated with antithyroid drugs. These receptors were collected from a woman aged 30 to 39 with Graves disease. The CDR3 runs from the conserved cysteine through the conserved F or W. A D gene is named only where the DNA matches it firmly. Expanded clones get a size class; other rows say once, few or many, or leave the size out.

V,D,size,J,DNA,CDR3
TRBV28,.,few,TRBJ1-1,TGTGCCAGCACACTTGGACGGCAAATAAAAACTGAAGCTTTCTTT,CASTLGRQIKTEAFF
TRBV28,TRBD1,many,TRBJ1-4,TGTGCCAGCATGTGGTCCGGGACAGGTCTTCAGTTTTTT,CASMWSGTGLQFF
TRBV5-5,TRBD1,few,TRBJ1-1,TGTGCCAGCCAGACAGGGAGTAAGGCTGAAGCTTTCTTT,CASQTGSKAEAFF
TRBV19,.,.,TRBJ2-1,TGTGCCAGTAGTACTGGGGCCACAGGGTCGTATGAGCAGTTCTTC,CASSTGATGSYEQFF
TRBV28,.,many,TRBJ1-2,TGTGCCAGCAGTGACCGGGACACCTATGGCTACACCTTC,CASSDRDTYGYTF
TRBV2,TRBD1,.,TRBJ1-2,TGTGCCAGCAGTGAAGGAGGGGGCCAATCGGGCTATGGCTACACCTTC,CASSEGGGQSGYGYTF
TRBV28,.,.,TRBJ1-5,TGTGCCAGCAGTTCCCCCCAGAGGACTCAGCCCCAGCATTTT,CASSSPQRTQPQHF
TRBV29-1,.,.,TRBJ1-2,TGCAGCGTTTTCGACGAGGGCTATGGCTACACCTTC,CSVFDEGYGYTF
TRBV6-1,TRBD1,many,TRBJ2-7,TGTGCCAGCTCCCCCGCAGGGGGCGGCGACGAGCAGTACTTC,CASSPAGGGDEQYF
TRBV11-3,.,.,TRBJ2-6,TGTGCCAGCAGCCAGAGGACCTCTGGGGCCAACGTCCTGACTTTC,CASSQRTSGANVLTF
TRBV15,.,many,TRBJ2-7,TGTGCCACCAGCAGAGTGACGGGCGCCTACGAGCAGTACTTC,CATSRVTGAYEQYF
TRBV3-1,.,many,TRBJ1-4,TGTGCCAGCAGCCAAGTCGGTCAACCGGGTGAAAAACTGTTTTTT,CASSQVGQPGEKLFF
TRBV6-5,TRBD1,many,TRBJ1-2,TGTGCCAGCAGTTCGGACAGGGGGCGGGGCTATGGCTACACCTTC,CASSSDRGRGYGYTF
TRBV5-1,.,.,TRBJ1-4,TGCGCCAGCAGCCTGGGTTGGGACCCTAATGAAAAACTGTTTTTT,CASSLGWDPNEKLFF
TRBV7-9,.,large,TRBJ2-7,TGTGCCAGCGGTGTCGACGAGCAGTACTTC,CASGVDEQYF
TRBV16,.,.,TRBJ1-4,TGTGCCAGCAGCCAATCAAGCCCTCTAGAAAATGAAAAACTGTTTTTT,CASSQSSPLENEKLFF
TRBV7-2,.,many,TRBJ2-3,TGTGCCAGCAGCTTAGTGGCGGGGGCCACAGATACGCAGTATTTT,CASSLVAGATDTQYF
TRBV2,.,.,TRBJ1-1,TGTGCCAGCAGTGGGAGGGGCGAGCGGACTGAAGCTTTCTTT,CASSGRGERTEAFF
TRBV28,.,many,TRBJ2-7,TGTGCCAGCAGGACGGACAGTTACGAGCAGTACTTC,CASRTDSYEQYF
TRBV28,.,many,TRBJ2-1,TGTGCCAGCAGTTTGATAGGGCAAAACAATGAGCAGTTCTTC,CASSLIGQNNEQFF
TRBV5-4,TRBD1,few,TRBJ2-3,TGTGCCAGCAAGACAGGGGTTGGAGATACGCAGTATTTT,CASKTGVGDTQYF
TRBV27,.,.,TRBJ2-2,TGTGCCAGCAGTTTGCATCGGGCCGGGGAGCTGTTTTTT,CASSLHRAGELFF
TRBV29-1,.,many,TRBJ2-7,TGCAGCGTTGTTGGGGCCTTGGGGCAGTACTTC,CSVVGALGQYF
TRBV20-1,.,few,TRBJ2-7,TGCAGTGCGAGGATAGGCTACGAGCAGTACTTC,CSARIGYEQYF
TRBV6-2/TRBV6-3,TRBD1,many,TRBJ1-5,TGTGCCAGCAGTTACGGACAGGTGGGCAATCAGCCCCAGCATTTT,CASSYGQVGNQPQHF
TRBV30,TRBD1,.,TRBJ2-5,TGTGCCTGGAGTGTCTGGACAGGGGCTTCAGAGACCCAGTACTTC,CAWSVWTGASETQYF
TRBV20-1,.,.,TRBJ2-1,TGCAGTGCTAGAGTCCTAGACTTGTACAATGAGCAGTTCTTC,CSARVLDLYNEQFF
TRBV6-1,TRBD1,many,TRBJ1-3,TGTGCCAGCAGCTCACCCGCGACAGGGAATGGAAACACCATATATTTT,CASSSPATGNGNTIYF
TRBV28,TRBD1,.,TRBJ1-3,TGTGCCAGCAGAAAACAGGGGGCCTCACGAGGAAACACCATATATTTT,CASRKQGASRGNTIYF
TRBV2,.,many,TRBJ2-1,TGTGCCAGCAGGCTCAGGACTGCATACAATGAGCAGTTCTTC,CASRLRTAYNEQFF
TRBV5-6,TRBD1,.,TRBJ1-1,TGTGCCAGCAGCTCTCTCGACAGGGCGGACACTGAAGCTTTCTTT,CASSSLDRADTEAFF